This TCR beta chain was identified in a study of tumor-infiltrating lymphocytes in primary liver carcinoma. Starting material of 450 to 500 ng total RNA yielded TCR beta cDNA via a constant-region primer. TCR beta libraries came from three nested multiplex PCR rounds using slightly modified ARM-PCR. TRBV1-TRBV30 forward and Cbeta reverse primers drove the first two roughly 10-cycle rounds. One entry per CDR3 protein results from TCRdb running MiXCR on the multiplex PCR reads. The sample lists 310,000 or so distinct CDR3 sequences, 65% occurring once. RNA was extracted from whole blood without cell sorting, alongside germline DNA. This clonotype turned up a few times. Trimming took 3 bases from V and 9 from J, leaving 18 bases between them. Germline V CDR1 and CDR2: ENHRY, SYGVKD. This CDR3 region has 15 residues.

This clonotype was sampled from a man between 40 and 49 years old with primary liver carcinoma and hepatitis B virus infection. Source material: peripheral blood. This chain connects TRBV10-3 to TRBJ2-1, with TRBD2 as a possible D gene (6 bases). The CDR3 DNA reads as TGTGCCATCAGTGATATTCACGGGGGTTGGAGTGAGCAGTTCTTC. Its protein is CAISDIHGGWSEQFF.